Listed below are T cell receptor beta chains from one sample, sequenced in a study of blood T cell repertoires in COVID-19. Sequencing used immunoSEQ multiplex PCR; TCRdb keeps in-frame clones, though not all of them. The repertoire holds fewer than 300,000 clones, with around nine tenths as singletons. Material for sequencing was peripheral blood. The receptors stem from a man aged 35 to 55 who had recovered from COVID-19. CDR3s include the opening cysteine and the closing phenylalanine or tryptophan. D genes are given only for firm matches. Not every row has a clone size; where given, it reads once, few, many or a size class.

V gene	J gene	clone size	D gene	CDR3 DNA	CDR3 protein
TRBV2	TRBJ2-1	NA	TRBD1	TGTGCCAGCAGACGGGACAGGGGACGGGTATTGGGGGAGCAGTTCTTC	CASRRDRGRVLGEQFF
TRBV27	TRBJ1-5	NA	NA	TGTGCCAGCAGTTTAGTAAGTAGAGGGCAGCCCCAGCATTTT	CASSLVSRGQPQHF
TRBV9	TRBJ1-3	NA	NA	TGTGCCAGCAGCCTACCCCCCTTGGACACCATATATTTT	CASSLPPLDTIYF
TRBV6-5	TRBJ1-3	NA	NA	TGTGCCAGCAGTTTCCTCAGGGATGGGTCTGGAAACACCATATATTTT	CASSFLRDGSGNTIYF
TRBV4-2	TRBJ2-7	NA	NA	TGTGCCAGCAGCCAAGAAATCGGTGCCTACGAGCAGTACTTC	CASSQEIGAYEQYF
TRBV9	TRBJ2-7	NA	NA	TGTGCCAGCAGCCCCCGGCAGGACCCCGGGGCCTACGAGCAGTACTTC	CASSPRQDPGAYEQYF
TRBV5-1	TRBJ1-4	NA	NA	TGCGCCAGCAGCTTGGCGGGGTCTAATGAAAAACTGTTTTTT	CASSLAGSNEKLFF
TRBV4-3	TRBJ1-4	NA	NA	TGCGCCAGCCGGGCGGGGGTAACTAATGAAAAACTGTTTTTT	CASRAGVTNEKLFF
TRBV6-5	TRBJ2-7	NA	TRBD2	TGTGCCAGCAGCCAATTAGCGGGAGGGTCCTACGAGCAGTACTTC	CASSQLAGGSYEQYF
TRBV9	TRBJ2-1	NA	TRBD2	TGTGCCAGCAGCGTAGAGGGGACTAGCCTCCCCTACAATGAGCAGTTCTTC	CASSVEGTSLPYNEQFF
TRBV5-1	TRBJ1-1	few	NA	TGCGCCAGCAGCCTTGGTGGACCGCGGGAGGCTGAAGCTTTCTTT	CASSLGGPREAEAFF
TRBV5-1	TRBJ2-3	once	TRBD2	TGCGCCAGCAGGCGGGGGGCCAGCACAGATACGCAGTATTTT	CASRRGASTDTQYF
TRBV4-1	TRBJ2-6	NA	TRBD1	TGCGCCAGCAGCCAAGGGCCGGGACAGGGAATCTCTGGGGCCAACGTCCTGACTTTC	CASSQGPGQGISGANVLTF
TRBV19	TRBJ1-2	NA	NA	TGTGCCAGTAGTATTGGCGGAAGCTTCTATGGCTACACCTTC	CASSIGGSFYGYTF
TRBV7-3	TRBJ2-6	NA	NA	TGTGCCAGCAGCGCCGCCGGGACAAGCTCTGGGGCCAACGTCCTGACTTTC	CASSAAGTSSGANVLTF
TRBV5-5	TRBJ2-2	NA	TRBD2	TGTGCCAGCAGCCCTCCAAGCGGGGCGAACACCGGGGAGCTGTTTTTT	CASSPPSGANTGELFF
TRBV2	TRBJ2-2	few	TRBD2	TGTGCCAGCACCTCGACTAGCGTCACCGGGGAGCTGTTTTTT	CASTSTSVTGELFF
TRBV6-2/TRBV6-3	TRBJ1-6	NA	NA	TGTGCCAGCAGTCTCCAGCGCGCACCCCTCCACTTT	CASSLQRAPLHF
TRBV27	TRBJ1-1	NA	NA	TGTGCCAGCAGTCAGGGACACTCGAACACTGAAGCTTTCTTT	CASSQGHSNTEAFF
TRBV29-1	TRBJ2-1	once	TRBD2	TGCAGCGTTGTGATAGCGGGAGTGGGTAATGAGCAGTTCTTC	CSVVIAGVGNEQFF
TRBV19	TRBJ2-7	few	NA	TGTGCCAGTAGCCCCAGGGGGGAGGACGAGCAGTACTTC	CASSPRGEDEQYF
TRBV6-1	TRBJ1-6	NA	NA	TGTGCCAGCAGTGAACGGGGGGTCAGCTCACCCCTCCACTTT	CASSERGVSSPLHF
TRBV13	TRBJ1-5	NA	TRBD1	TGTGCCAGCAGCCACCGAGGGGACAGGGAGTATAGCAATCAGCCCCAGCATTTT	CASSHRGDREYSNQPQHF
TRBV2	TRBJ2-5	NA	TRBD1	TGTGCCAGCAGTGAAGACAGGGGGCGGGAGACCCAGTACTTC	CASSEDRGRETQYF
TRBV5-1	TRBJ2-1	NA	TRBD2	TGCGCCAGCAGCTTGGCCATGGGTGGGAGGGCCTCCGGCGAGCAGTTCTTC	CASSLAMGGRASGEQFF
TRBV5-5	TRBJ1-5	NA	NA	TGTGCCAGCAGCTTGAGTCCGGGAGTCAATCAGCCCCAGCATTTT	CASSLSPGVNQPQHF
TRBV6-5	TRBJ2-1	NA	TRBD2	TGTGCCAGCCAAGAGGGACTAGCGTCTGAGCAGTTCTTC	CASQEGLASEQFF
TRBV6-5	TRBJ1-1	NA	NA	TGTGCCAGCAGACCGGCTGGGGACTACACTGAAGCTTTCTTT	CASRPAGDYTEAFF
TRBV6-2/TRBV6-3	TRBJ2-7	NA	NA	TGTGCCAGCAGTCCCCCGGGACTTCAAGCCTACGAGCAGTACTTC	CASSPPGLQAYEQYF
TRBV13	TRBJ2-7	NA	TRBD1	TGTGCCAGCAGCTTAGGCCGGGACAGGGAAAGCTTCTACGAGCAGTACTTC	CASSLGRDRESFYEQYF
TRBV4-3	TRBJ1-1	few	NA	TGCGCCAGCAGCCAAGAAGTTGGGGGACACTCGAACACTGAAGCTTTCTTT	CASSQEVGGHSNTEAFF
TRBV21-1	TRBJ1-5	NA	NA	TGTGCCAGCAGCAAAGATAAGGGGGCGGTCAATCAGCCCCAGCATTTT	CASSKDKGAVNQPQHF
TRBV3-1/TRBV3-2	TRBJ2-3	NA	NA	TGTGCCAGCAGCGAGACCTGGACAGCCATCACAGATACGCAGTATTTT	CASSETWTAITDTQYF
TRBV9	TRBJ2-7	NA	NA	TGTGCCAGCAGCCCTCTCGGGGAAACCCTTGGCGAGCAGTACTTC	CASSPLGETLGEQYF
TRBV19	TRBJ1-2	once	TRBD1	TGTGCCAGTAGTAAGCCCGGGACAGGGACCAGCTATGGCTACACCTTC	CASSKPGTGTSYGYTF
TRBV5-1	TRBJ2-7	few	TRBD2	TGCGCCAGCAGCTTGGAAGTGACTAGCGGGAGGATCAATGCCTTC	CASSLEVTSGRINAF
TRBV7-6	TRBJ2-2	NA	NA	TGTGCCAGCAGCTTAGTAGGCGGGGGCCCCAACACCGGGGAGCTGTTTTTT	CASSLVGGGPNTGELFF
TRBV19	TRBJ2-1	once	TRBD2	TGTGCCAGTAGTATAGATGGGGTAGCGGGGGCTAGAGAGCAGTTCTTC	CASSIDGVAGAREQFF
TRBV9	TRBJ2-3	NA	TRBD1	TGTGCCAGCAGTGGGACAGGGAAGTCCACAGATACGCAGTATTTT	CASSGTGKSTDTQYF
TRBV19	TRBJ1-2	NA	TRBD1	TGTGCCAGTAGTCCCCCGGGACAGGGGGCATTCTATGGCTACACCTTC	CASSPPGQGAFYGYTF
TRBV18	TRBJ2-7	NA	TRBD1	TGTGCCAGCTCAGGGGTGCAGGGGGCGGAGGAGCAGTACTTC	CASSGVQGAEEQYF
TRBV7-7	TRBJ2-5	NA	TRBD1	TGTGCCAGCAGCCCCGACAGGGGGCCAGGCGAGACCCAGTACTTC	CASSPDRGPGETQYF
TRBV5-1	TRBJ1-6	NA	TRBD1	TGCGCCAGCAGCCCCGGCCGGGACAGGCGGATTTCACCCCTCCACTTT	CASSPGRDRRISPLHF